This T cell receptor (beta chain) comes out of a study of tumor-infiltrating lymphocytes in primary liver carcinoma. Regarding the study as a whole: There were only about 7-25% of top clones found in all five tumor regions.

TCR beta cDNA was reverse-transcribed from 450 to 500 ng of total RNA. The reaction used a constant-region primer and ProtoScript II reverse transcriptase. For TCR beta, libraries were produced by three nested multiplex PCR rounds using slightly modified ARM-PCR. TCRdb processed the multiplex PCR reads anew with MiXCR; each CDR3 protein has one entry. The table has about 210,000 distinct CDR3 sequences, around four fifths seen once. It was from roughly 20-30 mg of unsorted bulk tissue that RNA and DNA were co-extracted. Note on this clonotype: Its antigen is undetermined.

The sample taken for sequencing was tumor tissue from primary liver carcinoma. This receptor was obtained from a man in his forties with primary liver carcinoma and hepatitis B virus infection.

The CDR3 nucleotides are TGTGTCAGGAGTTTGGGCAGGGGGCCGACCGGGGAGCTGTTTTTT. It yields the protein CVRSLGRGPTGELFF. The chain is built from TRBV12-3 or TRBV12-4 and TRBJ2-2; 8 bases fit TRBD1. This CDR3 spans 15 amino acids.